This section outlines one TCR beta chain sequence together with its context. Sequenced by immunoSEQ multiplex PCR; TCRdb stores in-frame clones only, minus some. The table lists some 25,000 clones, around nine tenths of them singletons, with 6.7% in the top ten. This sample was taken from a study of PD-1 blockade in classical Hodgkin lymphoma. Every single patient, without exception, relapsed after autologous stem cell transplantation, and brentuximab vedotin exposure varied. PBMCs, once thawed, yielded CD8+ T cells isolated by magnetic negative selection. Complete response, partial response or progressive disease were the best responses. This sequence originates from a human donor with classical Hodgkin lymphoma. Specimen: CD8+ T cells from blood, collected at baseline.

CDR3 region: CASSQADRGGSNQPQHF. As DNA, the CDR3 is TGCGCCAGCAGCCAAGCTGACAGGGGAGGAAGCAATCAGCCCCAGCATTTT. The genes are TRBV4-1 and TRBJ1-5; 8 bases match TRBD1. V was clipped by 1 base and J by 1 base; unmatched bases: 6. The CDR3 runs 17 residues. Germline CDR1 and CDR2: MGHRA and YSYEKL.